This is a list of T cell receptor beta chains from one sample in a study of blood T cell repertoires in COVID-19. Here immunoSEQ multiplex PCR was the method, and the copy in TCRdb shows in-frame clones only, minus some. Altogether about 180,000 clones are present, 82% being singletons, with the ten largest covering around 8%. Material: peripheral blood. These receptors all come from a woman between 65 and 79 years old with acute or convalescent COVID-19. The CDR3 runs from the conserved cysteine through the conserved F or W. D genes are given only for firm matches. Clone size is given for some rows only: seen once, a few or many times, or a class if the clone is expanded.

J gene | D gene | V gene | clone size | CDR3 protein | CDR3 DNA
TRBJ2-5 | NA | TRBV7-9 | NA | CASTNGLGSVETQYF | TGTGCCAGCACCAACGGTCTAGGTAGTGTGGAGACCCAGTACTTC
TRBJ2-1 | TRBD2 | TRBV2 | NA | CASSEARRLEPFISVLAENEQFF | TGTGCCAGCAGTGAAGCGCGCCGGCTCGAACCATTCATTAGCGTGCTAGCGGAAAATGAGCAGTTCTTC
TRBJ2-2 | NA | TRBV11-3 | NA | CASSLGDSTGELFF | TGTGCCAGCAGCTTAGGCGACTCCACCGGGGAGCTGTTTTTT
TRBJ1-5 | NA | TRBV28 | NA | CASSFVQVQPQHF | TGTGCCAGCAGTTTTGTGCAGGTTCAGCCCCAGCATTTT
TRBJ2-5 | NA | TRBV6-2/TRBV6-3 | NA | CASSSTNRLDQETQYF | TGTGCCAGCAGTTCTACGAACCGACTAGATCAAGAGACCCAGTACTTC
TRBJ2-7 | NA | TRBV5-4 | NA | CASSLRQGLYEQYF | TGTGCCAGCAGCTTACGGCAGGGGTTGTACGAGCAGTACTTC
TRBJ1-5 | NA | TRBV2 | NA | CASRYRTVNQPQHF | TGTGCCAGCAGGTACCGAACAGTCAATCAGCCCCAGCATTTT
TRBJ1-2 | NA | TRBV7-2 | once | CASSPDRIYGYTF | TGTGCCAGCAGCCCCGACAGAATCTATGGCTACACCTTC
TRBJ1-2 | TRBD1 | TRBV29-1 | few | CSASTGLDYGYTF | TGCAGCGCTTCGACAGGGTTGGACTATGGCTACACCTTC
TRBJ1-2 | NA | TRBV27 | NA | CASSFSQNSYGYTF | TGTGCCAGCAGTTTTTCGCAGAATTCCTATGGCTACACCTTC
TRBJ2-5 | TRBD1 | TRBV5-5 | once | CASSLGTGLRQETQYF | TGTGCCAGCAGCTTAGGGACAGGGCTTCGTCAAGAGACCCAGTACTTC
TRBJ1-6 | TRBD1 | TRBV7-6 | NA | CASSRDSRDSPLHF | TGTGCCAGCAGTCGGGACAGTAGAGACTCACCCCTCCACTTT
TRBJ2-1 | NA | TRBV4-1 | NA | CASSSKSGEMRNEQFF | TGCGCCAGCAGCTCCAAGTCGGGGGAGATGAGGAATGAGCAGTTCTTC
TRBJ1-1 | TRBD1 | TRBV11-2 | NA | CASSPHITGGAKKNTEAFF | TGTGCCAGCAGCCCACACATAACAGGGGGCGCAAAAAAAAACACTGAAGCTTTCTTT
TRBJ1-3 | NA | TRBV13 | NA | CASSNRGAVGNTIYF | TGTGCCAGCAGCAACCGGGGGGCGGTAGGAAACACCATATATTTT
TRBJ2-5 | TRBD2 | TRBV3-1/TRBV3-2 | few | CASSKALAGDPKLYF | TGTGCCAGCAGCAAAGCTCTAGCGGGGGACCCAAAGCTGTACTTC
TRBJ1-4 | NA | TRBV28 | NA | CASSSTFGQFNEKLFF | TGTGCCAGCAGTTCAACATTCGGACAGTTTAATGAAAAACTGTTTTTT
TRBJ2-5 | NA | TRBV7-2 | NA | CASSLAAGVQETQYF | TGTGCCAGCAGCTTAGCTGCCGGGGTCCAAGAGACCCAGTACTTC
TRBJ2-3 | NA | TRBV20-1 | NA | CSASGRGTDTQYF | TGCAGTGCTAGTGGGCGGGGCACAGATACGCAGTATTTT
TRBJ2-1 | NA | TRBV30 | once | CAWRDRRGEQFF | TGTGCCTGGAGAGATAGGAGGGGTGAGCAGTTCTTC
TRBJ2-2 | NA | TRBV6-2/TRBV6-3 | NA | CASSLRGGGTGELFF | TGTGCCAGCAGCCTGCGCGGGGGCGGCACCGGGGAGCTGTTTTTT
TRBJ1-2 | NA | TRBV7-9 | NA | CASSFHTDGYTF | TGTGCCAGCAGCTTCCACACCGATGGCTACACCTTC
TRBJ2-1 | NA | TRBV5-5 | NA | CASSLGAFYNEQFF | TGTGCCAGCAGCCTGGGGGCCTTTTACAATGAGCAGTTCTTC
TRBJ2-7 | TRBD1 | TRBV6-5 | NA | CASSPGQGFNEQYF | TGTGCCAGCAGCCCGGGACAGGGTTTTAACGAGCAGTACTTC
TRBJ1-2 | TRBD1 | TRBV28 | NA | CASSSQGAGYGYTF | TGTGCCAGCAGTTCCCAGGGGGCAGGCTATGGCTACACCTTC
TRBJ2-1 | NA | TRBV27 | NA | CASSLRTGVLVGNEQFF | TGTGCCAGCAGTTTACGGACGGGAGTGTTAGTGGGCAATGAGCAGTTCTTC
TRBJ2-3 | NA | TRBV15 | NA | CATSRDTRGAGTDTQYF | TGTGCCACCAGCAGAGATACCCGGGGGGCGGGCACAGATACGCAGTATTTT
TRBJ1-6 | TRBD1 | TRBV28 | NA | CTSGTGHSPLHF | TGTACCTCCGGGACAGGGCATTCACCCCTCCACTTT
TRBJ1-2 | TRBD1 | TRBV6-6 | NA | CASTSGGASYGYTF | TGTGCCAGCACCTCAGGGGGCGCAAGCTATGGCTACACCTTC
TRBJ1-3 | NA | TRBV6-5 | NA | CASSYSDGNGNTIYF | TGTGCCAGCAGTTACTCGGACGGGAACGGAAACACCATATATTTT
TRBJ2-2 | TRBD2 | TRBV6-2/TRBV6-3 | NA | CASSLGLAGGGELFF | TGTGCCAGCAGCCTAGGACTAGCGGGAGGCGGGGAGCTGTTTTTT
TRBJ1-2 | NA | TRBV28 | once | CASTYETIRGGYTF | TGTGCCAGCACCTATGAGACCATCAGAGGTGGCTACACCTTC
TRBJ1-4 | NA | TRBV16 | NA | CASSQQYFQEKLFF | TGTGCCAGCAGCCAACAATATTTTCAGGAAAAACTGTTTTTT
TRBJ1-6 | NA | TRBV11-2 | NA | CASGEGNSPLHF | TGTGCCAGCGGAGAGGGAAATTCACCCCTCCACTTT
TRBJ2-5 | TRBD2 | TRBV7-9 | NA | CASSFGDSGRGGETQYF | TGTGCCAGCAGTTTCGGCGATAGCGGGAGGGGGGGAGAGACCCAGTACTTC
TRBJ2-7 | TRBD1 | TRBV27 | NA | CASSLWDRDYEQYF | TGTGCCAGCAGTTTATGGGACAGGGACTACGAGCAGTACTTC
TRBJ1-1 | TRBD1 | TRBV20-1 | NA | CSADRVTEAFF | TGCAGTGCCGACAGGGTCACTGAAGCTTTCTTT
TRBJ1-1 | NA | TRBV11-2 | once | CASILGGWDTEAFF | NA
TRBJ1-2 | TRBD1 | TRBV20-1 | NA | CMGQGIYGYTF | TGCATGGGACAGGGAATTTATGGCTACACCTTC
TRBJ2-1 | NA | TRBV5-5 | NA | CASSLALATYNEQFF | TGTGCCAGCAGCTTGGCTCTAGCAACTTACAATGAGCAGTTCTTC
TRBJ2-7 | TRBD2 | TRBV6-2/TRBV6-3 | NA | CASSRTSDEQYF | TGTGCCAGCAGTCGTACTAGCGACGAGCAGTACTTC
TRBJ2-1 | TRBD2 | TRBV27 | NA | CASRQGLAGNNEQFF | TGTGCCAGCAGGCAGGGACTAGCGGGGAATAATGAGCAGTTCTTC